These T cell receptor beta chains were read from a single sample in a study of cytomegalovirus exposure and HLA in healthy donors. Generated by immunoSEQ multiplex PCR, the TCRdb table keeps only in-frame clones and is missing some. The sample has about 130,000 clones, approximately 80% seen once; the top ten hold approximately 4%. Source material: PBMCs. The source of these receptors is a woman in her 40s in good health and CMV-seronegative. The CDR3 runs from the conserved cysteine through the conserved F or W. Each record gives: J gene, CDR3 length, V gene, D gene, clone size, CDR3 DNA, CDR3 protein. The D gene is left open where the match is weak. Clone sizes are given selectively: once, few, many, or a class where the clone is expanded.

TRBJ1-1,15,TRBV13,-,-,TGTCCCAGCAGCTTAGGACCCGGGAGGAACACTGAAGCTTTCTTT,CPSSLGPGRNTEAFF
TRBJ2-1,13,TRBV5-1,-,once,TGCGCCAGCAGCTCAACTGAGTACAATGAGCAGTTCTTC,CASSSTEYNEQFF
TRBJ1-1,14,TRBV2,-,-,TGTGCCAGCACCCCGACTGCGGCCAACACTGAAGCTTTCTTT,CASTPTAANTEAFF
TRBJ1-2,13,TRBV29-1,-,-,TGCAGCGTTGAAATCGGCTCGGGCTATGGCTACACCTTC,CSVEIGSGYGYTF
TRBJ2-3,13,TRBV27,-,once,TGTGCCAGCAGGGGAACGGGAGCAGATACGCAGTATTTT,CASRGTGADTQYF
TRBJ2-5,15,TRBV25-1,-,-,TGTGCCAGCAGTGGCCGGGGGAAATCCCAAGAGACCCAGTACTTC,CASSGRGKSQETQYF
TRBJ2-3,15,TRBV28,TRBD2,-,TGTGCCAGCAGTATTCTAGCGGGAGCCCCAGATACGCAGTATTTT,CASSILAGAPDTQYF
TRBJ1-1,15,TRBV9,-,-,TGTGCCAGCAGCGTAGGGGACACCATGAACACTGAAGCTTTCTTT,CASSVGDTMNTEAFF
TRBJ1-4,15,TRBV5-4,TRBD1,once,TGTGCCAGCAGCGCCCGGGACAGGGGGCGCGAAAAACTGTTTTTT,CASSARDRGREKLFF
TRBJ2-7,14,TRBV6-1,-,-,TGTGCCAGCAGAACTAACAGGGAATCCTACGAGCAGTACTTC,CASRTNRESYEQYF
TRBJ2-7,13,TRBV4-2,-,-,TGTGCCAGCAGCCTAAAGAAAGCATCCGAGCAGTACTTC,CASSLKKASEQYF
TRBJ1-3,15,TRBV4-2,TRBD1,-,TGTGCCAGCAGCCCCACAGGGGATTCTGGAAACACCATATATTTT,CASSPTGDSGNTIYF
TRBJ2-5,14,TRBV25-1,TRBD1,-,TGTGCCAGCAGTAGACAGGGCGTTGGAGAGACCCAGTACTTC,CASSRQGVGETQYF
TRBJ1-2,16,TRBV5-4,TRBD1,-,TGTGCCAGCAGCTTGGGGTTAGGCGGGACAGACTATGGCTACACCTTC,CASSLGLGGTDYGYTF
TRBJ1-1,15,TRBV11-2,TRBD1,-,TGTGCCAGCAGCTGGGGCAGGGGGACGAACACTGAAGCTTTCTTT,CASSWGRGTNTEAFF
TRBJ1-2,12,TRBV6-5,-,-,TGTGCCAGCAGCCCCGGGGGTTATGGCTACACCTTC,CASSPGGYGYTF
TRBJ2-2,17,TRBV28,-,-,TGTGCCAGCAGCACGGGAGGGCAGGGGGCGAACACCGGGGAGCTGTTTTTT,CASSTGGQGANTGELFF
TRBJ2-7,12,TRBV6-6,-,-,TGTGCCAGCAGGACAGGCGAAGGGGAGCAGTACTTC,CASRTGEGEQYF
TRBJ1-1,14,TRBV5-4,TRBD1,-,TGTGCCAGCAGCAAAGGGACAGAGAACACTGAAGCTTTCTTT,CASSKGTENTEAFF
TRBJ2-2,14,TRBV5-1,-,-,TGCGCCAGCAGCGGGGCAGACGACACCGGGGAGCTGTTTTTT,CASSGADDTGELFF
TRBJ1-1,14,TRBV7-9,-,-,TGTGCCAGCAGCTCGTCACAGGGACACACTGAAGCTTTCTTT,CASSSSQGHTEAFF
TRBJ1-2,14,TRBV5-6,-,-,TGTGCCAGCCACCCGAAGGGGATCTACTATGGCTACACCTTC,CASHPKGIYYGYTF
TRBJ2-5,14,TRBV28,TRBD2,-,TGTGCGGTTCGGGATAGCGGGCCCCTGGAGACCCAGTACTTC,CAVRDSGPLETQYF
TRBJ2-6,16,TRBV6-1,-,-,TGTGCCAGCAGTGAAGTTTTGGTTCAGGGGGCCAACGTCCTGACTTTC,CASSEVLVQGANVLTF
TRBJ1-2,15,TRBV7-2,-,-,TGTGCCAGCAGCCCCGACGCGGGGGTTTTCTATGGCTACACCTTC,CASSPDAGVFYGYTF
TRBJ1-3,13,TRBV19,-,-,TGTGCCAGTAGTCCGTTCTCTGGAAACACCATATATTTT,CASSPFSGNTIYF
TRBJ2-1,14,TRBV13,-,few,TGTGCCAGCAGCTTCGCCGGGAGTTTGTATGAGCAGTTCTTC,CASSFAGSLYEQFF
TRBJ1-2,14,TRBV6-6,-,-,TGTGCCAGCACCCCAGCATCGGGGAACTATGGCTACACCTTC,CASTPASGNYGYTF
TRBJ2-5,13,TRBV2,-,-,TGTGCCAGCAGTGGGTTTAGCCGGGAGACCCAGTACTTC,CASSGFSRETQYF
TRBJ1-2,12,TRBV11-2,-,-,TGTGCCAGCAGAGAATTCCGGGGATCCAACACCTTC,CASREFRGSNTF
TRBJ1-6,16,TRBV4-3,TRBD1,few,TGCGCCAGCAGCCAATCGGGACAGGGAGGTAATTCACCCCTCCACTTT,CASSQSGQGGNSPLHF
TRBJ2-7,17,TRBV5-1,-,-,TGCGCCAGCAGCTTGGGGCGGGGCGGGACGAGCTCCTACGAGCAGTACTTC,CASSLGRGGTSSYEQYF
TRBJ2-1,16,TRBV4-3,TRBD2,few,TGCGCCAGCAGCCAAGAGACTAGCGGGGGATACAATGAGCAGTTCTTC,CASSQETSGGYNEQFF
TRBJ1-6,16,TRBV27,TRBD1,-,TGTGCCAGCAGTTTAGAGGCAACAGGGGGCGGTTCACCCCTCCACTTT,CASSLEATGGGSPLHF
TRBJ1-4,15,TRBV13,-,-,TGTGCCAGCTCCCTTCGTACGGGGGGGAATGAAAAACTGTTTTTT,CASSLRTGGNEKLFF
TRBJ1-4,16,TRBV2,TRBD1,-,TGTGCCCGCAGTCGCGACAGGGGGTTGGCTAATGAAAAACTGTTTTTT,CARSRDRGLANEKLFF
TRBJ1-6,15,TRBV9,TRBD1,once,TGTGCCAGCAGCAAGGGGACAGCCAATAATTCACCCCTCCACTTT,CASSKGTANNSPLHF
TRBJ1-6,14,TRBV6-5,TRBD1,once,TGTGCCAGCTCAAGGGACAGGGATAATTCACCCCTCCACTTT,CASSRDRDNSPLHF
TRBJ1-1,15,TRBV7-6,-,once,TGTGCCAGCAGCCCAAGCACAGGCCTGGGCACTGAAGCTTTCTTT,CASSPSTGLGTEAFF
TRBJ1-1,16,TRBV7-9,TRBD1,once,TGTGCCAGCAGCTTAGCCTGGGACAGGCTGAACACTGAAGCTTTCTTT,CASSLAWDRLNTEAFF